This T cell receptor beta chain was profiled in a study of T cell repertoires in cytomegalovirus infection. Looking at the study overall: Alongside well-studied HLA-B-restricted CMV epitopes, recently identified HLA-C-restricted CMV epitopes were also used. CMV infection and matching HLA type were both indicated by public TCR beta signatures.

Each CDR3 protein is one row after TCRdb ran MiXCR on the reads. The table records hundreds of thousands of distinct CDR3 sequences, more than 40% of them present only once. General study points: The study found HLA-C-restricted CMV-specific TCR beta clonotypes dominating the ex vivo response. There were carriers of CMV plus the relevant HLA, and cumulative public TCR beta family frequency identified them.

With 5 bases clipped from V and 2 bases from J, the junction kept 5 bases outside the gene matches. Germline V gives CDR1 SGHNT, CDR2 YYREEE (reference sequence). The length of the CDR3 is 16 residues. As to this clonotype: Its specificity is unknown.

This rearrangement joins TRBV5-4 to TRBJ2-2, with 11 positions matching TRBD2. The sequences come from cultured PBMCs, collected from culture after CMV antigen stimulation. The receptor was derived from a human donor in good health (CMV status not recorded). Some clones in this sample may be carry-over from other donors' samples. The CDR3 region is CASSSGTSGNTGELFF. The CDR3 DNA reads TGTGCCAGCAGTTCTGGGACTAGCGGTAACACCGGGGAGCTGTTTTTT.